This T cell receptor (beta chain) was observed in a study of tumor and adjacent non-tumor tissue in lung cancer. Across the study: Some 4.1 million productive TCRbeta reads were obtained per sample on average.

Between the trimmed V and J ends, which lost 2 bases and 6 bases, there was a span of 14 bases. The V gene's germline CDR1 is WNHNN and CDR2 SYGVQD (reference sequence). This CDR3 has 14 residues. With respect to this clonotype: Because the CDR3 is missing its conserved closing phenylalanine or tryptophan, this is likely a read error.

TCRbeta libraries were built with three rounds of nested PCR, modified from ARM-PCR. In TCRdb, the multiplex PCR reads were re-called with MiXCR into one record per CDR3 protein. Of about 79,000 distinct CDR3 sequences in the sample, 55% to 75% were seen once. RNA was extracted from bulk tissue without any cell sorting. This TCR was sampled from a woman aged 40 to 50 with non-small cell lung cancer. This chain links TRBV10-1 with TRBJ2-7; the D is unclear. The sequenced sample was lung tumor tissue. CDR3 sequence reads: CASSEAGPMGEQYL. In DNA, the CDR3 is TGCGCCAGCAGTGAGGCCGGGCCGATGGGCGAGCAGTACTTA.